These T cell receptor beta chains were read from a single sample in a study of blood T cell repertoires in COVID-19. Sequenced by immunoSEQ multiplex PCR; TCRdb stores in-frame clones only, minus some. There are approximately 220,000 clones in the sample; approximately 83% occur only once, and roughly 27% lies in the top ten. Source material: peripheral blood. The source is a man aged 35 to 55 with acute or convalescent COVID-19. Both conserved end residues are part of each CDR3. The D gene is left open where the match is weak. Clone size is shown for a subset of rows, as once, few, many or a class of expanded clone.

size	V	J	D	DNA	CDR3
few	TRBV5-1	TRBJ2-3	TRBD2	TGCGCCAGCAGCCGGACTAGCGACCCACGCACAGATACGCAGTATTTT	CASSRTSDPRTDTQYF
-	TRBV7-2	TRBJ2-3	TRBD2	TGTGCCAGCAGCGCCGGACTAGCGGGGATCACAGATACGCAGTATTTT	CASSAGLAGITDTQYF
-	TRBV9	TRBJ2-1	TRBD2	TGTGCCAGCAGCGTAGCCCTAGCGGGGAAAGTAACGACCAATGAGCAGTTCTTC	CASSVALAGKVTTNEQFF
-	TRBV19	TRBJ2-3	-	TGTGCCAGTAGTATCGGCAGGAAGGTTCTCACAGATACGCAGTATTTT	CASSIGRKVLTDTQYF
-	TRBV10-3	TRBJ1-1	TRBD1	TGTGCCATCAGTGAGTCCCTACAGGGGTCCACTGAAGCTTTCTTT	CAISESLQGSTEAFF
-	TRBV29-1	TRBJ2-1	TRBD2	TGCAGCGTGGAAAGGGGCGCGGGGGGTGAGCAGTTCTTC	CSVERGAGGEQFF
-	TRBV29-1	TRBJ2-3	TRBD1	TGCAGCGTTGAAGATCTGGGGACAGGGCCCAGCACAGATACGCAGTATTTT	CSVEDLGTGPSTDTQYF
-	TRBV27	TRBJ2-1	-	TGTGCCAGCCATGGGGCTAGCGACTACAATGAGCAGTTCTTC	CASHGASDYNEQFF
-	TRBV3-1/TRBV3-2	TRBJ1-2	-	TGTGCCAGCAGCCAAGATCGGGGAGATGGCGGCTACACCTTC	CASSQDRGDGGYTF
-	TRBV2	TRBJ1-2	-	TGTGCCAGCTGCGAACTCCCGCCCTATGGCTACACCTTC	CASCELPPYGYTF
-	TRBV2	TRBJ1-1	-	TGTGCCAGCAGTGGACAAACACGAAACACTGAAGCTTTCTTT	CASSGQTRNTEAFF
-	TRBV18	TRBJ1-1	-	TGTGCCAGCTCACCACAGGGGACACTCAACACTGAAGCTTTCTTT	CASSPQGTLNTEAFF
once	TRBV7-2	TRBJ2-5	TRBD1	TGTGCCAGCAGCTTAGCCCCAGGGGGCGAAAAGACCCAGTACTTC	CASSLAPGGEKTQYF
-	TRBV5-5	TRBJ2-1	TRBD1	TGTGCCAGCAGCCCGCGGGGGACAGGGAACAATGAGCAGTTCTTC	CASSPRGTGNNEQFF
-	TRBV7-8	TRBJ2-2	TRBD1	TGTGCCAGCAGCAAAACAGGGGGCGTTAGCACCGGGGAGCTGTTTTTT	CASSKTGGVSTGELFF
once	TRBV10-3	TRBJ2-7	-	TGTGCCATCAGTGAGCGGGGCGGGGCTGACGAGCAGTACTTC	CAISERGGADEQYF
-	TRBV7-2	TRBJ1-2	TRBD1	TGTGCCAGCACCCGACCGGGACAGGGGGAAGGCTACACCTTC	CASTRPGQGEGYTF
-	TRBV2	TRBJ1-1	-	TGTGCCAGCACCCTCACTGAAGCTTTCTTT	CASTLTEAFF
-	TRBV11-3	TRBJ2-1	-	TGTGCCAGCAGCTTAGATAGCCTCTCCTACAATGAGCAGTTCTTC	CASSLDSLSYNEQFF
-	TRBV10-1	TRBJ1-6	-	TGCGCCAGCAGTCATGACAAGTCACCCCTCCACTTT	CASSHDKSPLHF
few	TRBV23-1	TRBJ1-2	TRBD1	TGCGCCAGCAGTCAATCACGGACAGGGGAGGAGGACTATGGCTACACCTTC	CASSQSRTGEEDYGYTF
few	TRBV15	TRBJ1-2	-	TGTGCCACCAGCAGACAGGGGAGGGTTTATGGCTACACCTTC	CATSRQGRVYGYTF
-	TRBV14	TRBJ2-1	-	TGTGCCAGCAGCCAAGATTTTACTAGCAGTCATCAGGGCAGTGAGCAGTTCTTC	CASSQDFTSSHQGSEQFF
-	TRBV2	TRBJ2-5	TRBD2	TGTGCCAGCAGAGGGACTAGTGCGGAGACCCAGTACTTC	CASRGTSAETQYF
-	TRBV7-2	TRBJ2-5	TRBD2	TGTGCCAGCAGCTCACTAGCGATGGGCGAGACCCAGTACTTC	CASSSLAMGETQYF
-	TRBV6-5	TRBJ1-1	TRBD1	TGTGCCAGCTCTCGACAGGGCGGGAACACTGAAGCTTTCTTT	CASSRQGGNTEAFF
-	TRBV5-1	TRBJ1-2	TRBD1	TGCGCCAGCAGCTTAGGGACAGGGAGGTTGGTCTATGGCTACACCTTC	CASSLGTGRLVYGYTF
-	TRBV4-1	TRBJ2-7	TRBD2	TGCGCCAGCAGCCAGGGACTAGCGGAGACCTACGAGCAGTACTTC	CASSQGLAETYEQYF
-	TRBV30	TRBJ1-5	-	TGTGCCTGGAGTCTTAAAGGGGGAAATCAGCCCCAGCATTTT	CAWSLKGGNQPQHF
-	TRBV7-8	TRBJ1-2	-	TGTGCCAGCAGCTTTGAACAGGGTAAAGGTTATGGCTACACCTTC	CASSFEQGKGYGYTF
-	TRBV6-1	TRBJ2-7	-	TGTGCCAGCAGTGACCTACAGGAGGAGCAGTACTTC	CASSDLQEEQYF
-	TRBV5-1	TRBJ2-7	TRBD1	TGCGCCAGCAGCTTGGATGGGACAGGAACCTACGAGCAGTACTTC	CASSLDGTGTYEQYF
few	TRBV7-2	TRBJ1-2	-	TGTGCCAGCAGCCTCCGACACAACTATGGCTACACCTTC	CASSLRHNYGYTF
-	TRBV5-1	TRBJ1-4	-	TGCGCCAGCAGGGGGACATCCGGGGACGAAAAACTGTTTTTT	CASRGTSGDEKLFF
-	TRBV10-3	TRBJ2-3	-	TGTGTCATCAGTGAAGACATTAGCACAGATACGCAGTATTTT	CVISEDISTDTQYF